Reported below is one TCR beta chain. This receptor's antigen is unknown. Base qualities were left out, and no much larger clone turns up one base away. TCR beta CDR3 regions were amplified from RNA transcripts. For the first round of RT-PCR on the TCR CDR3, the HTBI primer set was used together with the Qiagen OneStep RT-PCR kit. A second multiplex PCR round built the libraries, followed by size selection and purification. Paired-end sequencing of the libraries was performed with 100 bp reads on an Illumina HiSeq2000. In the source study's methods: Raw data were processed with SOAPnuke, discarding reads with adapters, uncalled bases, mean Phred below 15, or no exact constant-primer or identifier match. High-quality paired reads were merged with COPE v1.2.5, and unique nucleotide sequences were defined as clonotypes. MiTCR v1.1 was used to align clonotypes to the IMGT TRBV, TRBD and TRBJ reference segments. Analysis was restricted to V-J combinations with a frequency above 0.0001, which covered approximately 99% of repertoires. The TCS score was defined as the ratio of F50 (clonal expansion) to E x V (chaos), calculated using BLOSUM62-based TCRdist between CDR3 peptides within each V-J. Welch's t-statistics and random forest reduced around 510 V-J features to about 12, which were used in a naive Bayes classifier (R e1071). The public reads were reprocessed in TCRdb via fastp at Q25 and MiXCR, keeping in-frame beta chains. Rows are unified per CDR3 protein, each entry keeping the most common DNA and genes. TCRdb, not the authors, supplied the V and J calls. A total of 400,000 to 500,000 distinct CDR3 sequences appear in this sample, roughly 14% of them only once. Jointly, the top ten make up about 12% of the sample.

The record originates from a study of T cells in Graves' hyperthyroidism and ophthalmopathy (dated by TCRdb to about 2019). For the study in its entirety: Peripheral blood was collected at initial diagnosis, before any treatment. To identify distinguishing TCR V-J signatures, a discovery cohort of around 100 patients was used, comprising roughly 45 with Graves' ophthalmopathy and under 60 with stable Graves' hyperthyroidism. Prospective prediction of ophthalmopathy was tested in an independent validation cohort consisting of 18 hyperthyroidism patients and some 16 patients who later progressed to ophthalmopathy. The 100 or so discovery patients were divided at random into training and test sets in a 7:3 ratio. In addition, the study compared T-cell repertoires in thyroid tissue and in blood from about 6 Graves' hyperthyroidism patients. After blood sampling, hyperthyroidism patients were treated with methimazole at a starting dose of 30 mg daily, and ophthalmopathy patients were treated with high-dose intravenous methylprednisolone. According to the paper, TCR Vbeta CDR3 sequencing was carried out on about 140 peripheral blood samples, which came from fewer than 50 ophthalmopathy, 75 to 80 hyperthyroidism and about 17 progressor patients.

From its cysteine to its phenylalanine, the CDR3 spans 12 amino acids. Of the read, only the CDR3 DNA is kept; its 36 bases are in frame from base 1. V drops 0 bases and J drops 5 bases, leaving 5 bases in between. The germline V gene specifies SGHRS as CDR1 and YFSETQ as CDR2. Ophthalmopathy patients had moderately to severely active disease, Clinical Activity Score of at least 3, NOSPECS grade of at least 4, and duration under 3 months. Patients with uncontrolled infections, other autoimmune diseases, pregnancy or lactation were excluded. Diagnoses relied on clinical symptoms, serum thyroxine and TRAb, thyroid ultrasound and orbital computed tomography. PBMCs were isolated from about 9 ml of fresh peripheral blood by Ficoll-Paque density gradient centrifugation. Total RNA was extracted using Trizol reagent, and RNA quality was assessed on an Agilent 2100 Bioanalyzer. The study at large found these results: In validation, progression to ophthalmopathy was predicted by the model with almost 71% sensitivity and 72.22% specificity, a median of roughly 6 months before onset. Most expanded thyroid clonotypes (frequency above 0.001) were also detected in blood, a finding suggesting that blood repertoires may reflect thyroid immune responses. In cross-validation, a model built on a 13 V-J signature told ophthalmopathy apart from stable hyperthyroidism with 87.88% sensitivity and around 84% specificity, and in testing the same model reached 80%/75%. No statistical method was used to fix the sample size in advance, and group allocation was not hidden from the investigators.

Material for sequencing was blood. This sequence uses TRBV5-1 and TRBJ1-1; the D gene cannot be named for sure. The sequence derives from a man aged 18-30 years with Graves' ophthalmopathy. Read as DNA, the sequence is TGCGCCAGCAGCTTGGCCCGTACTGAAGCTTTCTTT. It codes for CASSLARTEAFF.